This TCR beta chain was captured in a study of tumor and adjacent non-tumor tissue in lung cancer. At the level of the study: Aged about 31 to 80 years, patients included 10 men and 4 to 6 women with stage I to III disease.

TCRbeta libraries were built with three rounds of nested PCR, modified from ARM-PCR. TCRdb processed the multiplex PCR reads anew with MiXCR; each CDR3 protein has one entry. The data show fewer than 100,000 distinct CDR3 sequences, with 72% seen just once and approximately 9.5% held by the top ten. No cell sorting was done before RNA was extracted from the tissue. As concerns this clonotype: A read error may produce the germline difference seen at one junction end.

The CDR3 has 16 amino acids. The germline V gene encodes CDR1 SGHAT and CDR2 FQNNGV. The V call is TRBV11-2, the J call TRBJ1-4; D remains unclear. The clonotype comes from a woman aged 40 to 50 with non-small cell lung cancer. Specimen: lung tumor tissue. The CDR3, as DNA: TGTGCCGGCAGCCAAATAGTTACCCGGAGGAGTGAAACCCTGTTTTTT. Protein sequence: CAGSQIVTRRSETLFF. The full variable domain, with the rest looked up from reference TRBV11-2 and TRBJ1-4, is EAGVAQSPRYKIIEKRQSVAFWCNPISGHATLYWYQQILGQGPKLLIQFQNNGVVDDSQLPKDRFSAERLKGVDSTLKIQPAKLEDSAVYLCAGSQIVTRRSETLFFGSGTQLSVL.